Given below is one T cell receptor beta chain in context. Its antigen is currently unknown. These data belong to a study of CD8+ T cells in alopecia areata. Findings of the study overall: Affected scalp, especially in alopecia totalis/universalis, had a higher clonality than normal scalp did. Sequence data from scalp samples additionally include resident alphabeta T cells of normal skin.

The V end was cut by 3 bases, the J end by 11 bases, with 19 bases between. The CDR3 runs 14 residues. Looked up from germline, CDR1 is KGHSH and CDR2 is LQKENI. Extracted RNA was reverse transcribed, and the resulting cDNA served as sequencing template. The repertoire was sequenced with immunoSEQ multiplex PCR; TCRdb's copy has only in-frame clones and lacks some. The sample includes around 150,000 clones, around 55% of them seen just once. This receptor was identified in a human donor in good health. The chain is built from TRBV18 and TRBJ1-1; perhaps TRBD1 as D (5 bases). The specimen was CD4+ T cells sorted from blood. In DNA, the CDR3 is TGTGCCAGCTCACCGCTCGACAGCGCCGACCGTGCTTTCTTT. This translates into CASSPLDSADRAFF.